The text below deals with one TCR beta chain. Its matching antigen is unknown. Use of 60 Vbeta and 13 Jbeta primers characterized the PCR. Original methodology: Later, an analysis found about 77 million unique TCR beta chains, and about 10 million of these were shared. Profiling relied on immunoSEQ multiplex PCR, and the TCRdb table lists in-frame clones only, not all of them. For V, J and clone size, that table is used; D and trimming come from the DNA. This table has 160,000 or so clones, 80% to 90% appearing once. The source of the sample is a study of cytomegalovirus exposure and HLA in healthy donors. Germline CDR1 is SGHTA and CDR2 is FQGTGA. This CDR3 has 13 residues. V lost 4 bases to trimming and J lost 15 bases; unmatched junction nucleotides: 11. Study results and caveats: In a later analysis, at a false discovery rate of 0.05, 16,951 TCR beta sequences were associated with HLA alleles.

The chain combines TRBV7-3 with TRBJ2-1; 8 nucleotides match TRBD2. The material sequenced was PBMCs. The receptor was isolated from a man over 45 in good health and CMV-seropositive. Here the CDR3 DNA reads TGTGCCAGCAGCTCGAGCGGGGGCCGGTTTCCGTTCTTC. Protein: CASSSSGGRFPFF.